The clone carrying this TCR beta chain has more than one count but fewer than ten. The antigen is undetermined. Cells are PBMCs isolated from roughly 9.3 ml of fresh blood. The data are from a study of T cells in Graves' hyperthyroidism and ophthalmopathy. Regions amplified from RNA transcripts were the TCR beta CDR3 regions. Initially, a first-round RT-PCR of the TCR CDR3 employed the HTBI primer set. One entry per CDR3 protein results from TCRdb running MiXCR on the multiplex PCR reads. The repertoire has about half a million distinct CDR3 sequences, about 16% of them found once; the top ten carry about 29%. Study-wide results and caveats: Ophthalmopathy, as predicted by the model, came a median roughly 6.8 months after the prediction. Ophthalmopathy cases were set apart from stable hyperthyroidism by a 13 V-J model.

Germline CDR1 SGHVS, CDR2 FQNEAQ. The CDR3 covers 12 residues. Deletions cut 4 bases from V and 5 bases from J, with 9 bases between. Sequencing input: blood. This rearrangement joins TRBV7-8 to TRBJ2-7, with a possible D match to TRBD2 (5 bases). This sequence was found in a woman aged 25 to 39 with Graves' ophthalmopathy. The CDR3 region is CASSSSGNEQYF. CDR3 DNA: TGTGCCAGCAGCTCCTCGGGAAACGAGCAGTACTTC.